One sample yielded the 31 T cell receptor beta chains listed below, sequenced in a study of siplizumab effects on memory and regulatory T cells. Sequenced by immunoSEQ multiplex PCR; TCRdb stores in-frame clones only, minus some. The sample lists 62,000 or so clones, approximately 87% occurring once. Sequenced input: memory CD4+ T cells sorted from blood. The receptor source for this set is a human donor in good health.

This chain joins TRBV11-2 and TRBJ2-1, with 11 bases that match TRBD1. The CDR3 is 18 residues long. The germline V gene has CDR1 SGHAT and CDR2 FQNNGV. V lost 4 bases and J lost 1; bases outside the gene matches: 9. The CDR3 here is CASSSGQGASGSYNEQFF. In DNA, the CDR3 is TGTGCCAGCAGCTCCGGACAGGGGGCGAGTGGGTCCTACAATGAGCAGTTCTTC.

This rearrangement joins TRBV19 to TRBJ1-2; maybe TRBD1 (5 bases). CDR1 is LNHDA, CDR2 SQIVND, per germline (reference sequence). The CDR3 sequence is 14 residues long. The V end lost 11 bases, the J end lost 4 bases, and 20 bases lay between the germline ends. The CDR3 coding sequence is TGTGCCTCCAAAGGGGCAGATAACCTCTATGGCTACACCTTC. It yields the protein CASKGADNLYGYTF.

The gene calls are TRBV19 and TRBJ2-7; D is ambiguous. Per the germline V gene, CDR1 is LNHDA and CDR2 is SQIVND (reference sequence). The CDR3 covers 15 residues. Trimming took off 6 bases at V and 3 bases at J, with 18 bases between the two ends. The chain's CDR3 is CASRRWAGQGYEQYF. DNA of the CDR3: TGTGCCAGTAGGCGATGGGCAGGTCAAGGCTACGAGCAGTACTTC. The complete variable domain, with remaining parts taken from reference TRBV19 and TRBJ2-7, reads DGGITQSPKYLFRKEGQNVTLSCEQNLNHDAMYWYRQDPGQGLRLIYYSQIVNDFQKGDIAEGYSVSREKKESFPLTVTSAQKNPTAFYLCASRRWAGQGYEQYFGPGTRLTVT.

This chain connects TRBV5-1 to TRBJ1-3, with D uncertain. Germline-derived CDR1 and CDR2 are SGHRS and YFSETQ. This CDR3 is 16 amino acids long. V gave up 1 base and J gave up 0 bases, with 11 bases separating them. The CDR3 loop is CASSLLGLNSGNTIYF. The CDR3 bases are TGCGCCAGCAGCTTGCTTGGACTGAACTCTGGAAACACCATATATTTT.

The chain links TRBV25-1 to TRBJ2-4; tentative D call: TRBD2 (5 bases). Germline V gives CDR1 MGHDK, CDR2 SYGVNS. CDR3 length equals 14 residues. Trimming shortened V by 3 bases and J by 4 bases, and 10 bases separated the two germline ends. The CDR3 coding sequence is TGTGCCAGCAGTGACTACCGGGGAAAAAACATTCAGTACTTC. It encodes CASSDYRGKNIQYF.

The J gene is TRBJ2-1, the V gene TRBV14; 8 bases align to TRBD2. The J segment lost 6 bases and the V segment lost 4 bases, leaving 8 bases of the junction unmatched. This CDR3 comprises 15 residues. Germline assignment: CDR1 SGHDN and CDR2 FVKESK. CDR3 protein: CASSPAGLGSNEQFF. CDR3 sequence (DNA): TGTGCCAGCAGCCCAGCGGGACTAGGGAGCAATGAGCAGTTCTTC.

This clone has only a few counts. The chain couples TRBV19 to TRBJ1-6; a weak D match, TRBD1 (6 bases). V was pared by 5 bases and J by 5 bases, with 16 bases between. The germline V gene has CDR1 LNHDA and CDR2 SQIVND (reference sequence). This CDR3 region has 16 residues. The CDR3 region is CASSPSGTTNNSPLHF. DNA of the CDR3: TGTGCCAGTAGTCCCTCTGGGACAACCAATAATTCACCCCTCCACTTT.

The rearrangement joins TRBV6-1 to TRBJ1-2; 9 bases map to TRBD1. The germline CDR1 and CDR2 sequences are MNHNS and SASEGT. The length of the CDR3 is 13 residues. Germline trimming cut 6 bases from V and 6 bases from J; bases unmatched to any gene: 5. The chain's CDR3 is CASRAGQGDGYTF. CDR3 DNA sequence: TGTGCCAGCAGGGCGGGACAGGGAGATGGCTACACCTTC.

The chain joins TRBV11-2 to TRBJ2-1; the D gene is possibly TRBD1 (6 bases). In germline, CDR1 is SGHAT, CDR2 FQNNGV. V was trimmed by 7 bases and J by 6 bases, leaving 19 bases between them. This CDR3 region has 15 residues. The CDR3 sequence is CASTLDRVWVNEQFF. DNA for the CDR3: TGTGCCAGCACCCTGGACAGAGTATGGGTCAATGAGCAGTTCTTC.

The J gene is TRBJ1-6, the V gene TRBV6-5, with D maybe TRBD1 (6 bases). CDR3 length: 14 residues. Trimming took 5 bases from V and 6 from J, leaving 11 bases between them. CDR1 is MNHEY, CDR2 SVGAGI, per germline. In DNA, the CDR3 is TGTGCCAGCAGTCCACAGGGTCTTAATTCACCCCTCCACTTT. This codes for CASSPQGLNSPLHF.

The chain links TRBV25-1 to TRBJ2-1, with 12 bases lining up with TRBD2. Germline-derived CDR1 and CDR2 are MGHDK and SYGVNS. The CDR3 has 15 residues. The ends lost 4 bases at V and 7 bases at J; junction bases unmatched: 5. The DNA for the CDR3 is TGTGCCAGCAGTGCAAGACTAGCGGGGGCGAATGAGCAGTTCTTC. Translating gives CASSARLAGANEQFF. Variable domain in full (rest from reference TRBV25-1 and TRBJ2-1): EADIYQTPRYLVIGTGKKITLECSQTMGHDKMYWYQQDPGMELHLIHYSYGVNSTEKGDLSSESTVSRIRTEHFPLTLESARPSHTSQYLCASSARLAGANEQFFGPGTRLTVL.

This chain links TRBV27 with TRBJ2-2, with TRBD2 matching 12 bases. Germline V gene sequence: CDR1 MNHEY, CDR2 SMNVEV (reference sequence). This CDR3 has 15 residues. The V segment lost 8 bases and the J segment 5 bases; nucleotides outside the gene matches: 6. The CDR3 is CASRGLAGGTGELFF. CDR3 nucleotides: TGTGCCAGCCGCGGGCTAGCGGGAGGGACCGGGGAGCTGTTTTTT.

J is TRBJ2-7 and V is TRBV6-5, with 9 nucleotides matching TRBD1. CDR1 MNHEY and CDR2 SVGAGI come from the germline V gene. There are 14 residues in the CDR3. Trimming at V came to 6 bases and at J to 6 bases, leaving 9 bases not matched to a gene. The DNA for the CDR3 is TGTGCCAGCAGGACCACAGGGGGCTCCCCCGAGCAGTACTTC. It yields the protein CASRTTGGSPEQYF.

V is TRBV19 and J is TRBJ1-2, with a weak D call TRBD1 (5 bases). Trimming pared 0 bases from V and 3 bases from J, leaving 11 bases between. The CDR3 has 15 residues. In germline, CDR1 is LNHDA, CDR2 SQIVND (reference sequence). Here the CDR3 reads CASSIEGRADYGYTF. The CDR3 nucleotides are TGTGCCAGTAGTATAGAAGGCAGGGCTGACTATGGCTACACCTTC.

V is TRBV6-6 and J is TRBJ1-2; D perhaps matches TRBD1 (5 bases). Trimming stripped 6 bases from V and 5 bases from J, with 13 bases between. The germline V gene encodes CDR1 MNHNY and CDR2 SVGAGI (reference sequence). This CDR3 is built from 13 residues. The CDR3 region is CASSPAGLYGYTF. The CDR3 nucleotides are TGTGCCAGCAGCCCTGCGGGGCTTTATGGCTACACCTTC.

The gene calls are TRBV2 and TRBJ1-2; no definite D call. V shed 6 bases and J shed 1 base, with 15 bases lying between them. CDR3 length: 15 amino acids. Germline lookup yields CDR1 SNHLY and CDR2 FYNNEI. DNA for the CDR3: TGTGCCAGCAGGGACCCTGGCCGGCTTAACTATGGCTACACCTTC. It is translated as CASRDPGRLNYGYTF.

CDR3 amino acids: CASSEQGREAFF. The CDR3 DNA reads as TGCGCCAGCAGCGAACAGGGCCGAGAAGCTTTCTTT. The chain employs TRBV5-1 and TRBJ1-1; D is possibly TRBD1 (6 bases). V was trimmed by 4 bases and J by 8 bases, leaving 12 bases between them. CDR1 is SGHRS and CDR2 is YFSETQ in the germline V gene. The CDR3 is made up of 12 amino acids. The full variable domain, completed using reference TRBV5-1 and TRBJ1-1, is KAGVTQTPRYLIKTRGQQVTLSCSPISGHRSVSWYQQTPGQGLQFLFEYFSETQRNKGNFPGRFSGRQFSNSRSEMNVSTLELGDSALYLCASSEQGREAFFGQGTRLTVV.

V and J are TRBV14 and TRBJ2-3; a possible D gene is TRBD1 (6 bases). Per germline, CDR1 SGHDN and CDR2 FVKESK. The CDR3 runs to 17 residues. Trimming pared 1 base from V and 2 bases from J, leaving 16 bases between. As DNA, the CDR3 is TGTGCCAGCAGCCAAGGGGTCGTCGGACAGATCACAGATACGCAGTATTTT. It yields the protein CASSQGVVGQITDTQYF.

The chain uses TRBV28 and TRBJ2-1; possibly TRBD1 for D (5 bases). Per the germline V gene, CDR1 is MDHEN and CDR2 is SYDVKM. V was trimmed by 3 bases and J by 12 bases, leaving 9 bases between them. CDR3 size: 11 residues. The CDR3 DNA sequence: TGTGCCAGCAGTTTGAGCACAGGGCAGTTCTTC. Translation: CASSLSTGQFF.

V gene TRBV5-1 combines with J gene TRBJ2-3; D is possibly TRBD2 (6 bases). In germline, CDR1 is SGHRS, CDR2 YFSETQ. V lost 4 bases to trimming and J lost 5 bases, with 17 bases between them. The length of the CDR3 is 15 residues. CDR3 bases: TGCGCCAGCAGCCCAGCAAGGGAGGTTATAGATACGCAGTATTTT. It codes for CASSPAREVIDTQYF. The full variable domain, rest sourced from reference TRBV5-1 and TRBJ2-3, is KAGVTQTPRYLIKTRGQQVTLSCSPISGHRSVSWYQQTPGQGLQFLFEYFSETQRNKGNFPGRFSGRQFSNSRSEMNVSTLELGDSALYLCASSPAREVIDTQYFGPGTRLTVL.

This clone has a handful of counts. The chain combines TRBV4-2 with TRBJ2-7; 7 nucleotides agree with TRBD1. The trim removed 1 base at V and 1 base at J, leaving 1 base unmatched. The germline V gene has CDR1 LGHNA and CDR2 YNFKEQ. The CDR3 covers 14 residues. The CDR3 reads CASSQGQGSYEQYF. CDR3 DNA: TGTGCCAGCAGCCAAGGACAGGGATCCTACGAGCAGTACTTC.

V is TRBV11-1 and J is TRBJ2-7; TRBD1 matches 7 bases. Per the germline V gene, CDR1 is SGHAT and CDR2 is FQDESV (reference sequence). The junction had 7 bases not matched to a gene; V was cut back by 3 bases and J by 2 bases. The CDR3 sequence is 15 residues long. This CDR3 reads CASSLKTGTTYEQYF. CDR3 nucleotide sequence: TGTGCCAGCAGCTTGAAGACAGGGACCACCTACGAGCAGTACTTC.

The V gene is TRBV5-1, the J gene TRBJ2-3; a possible D gene is TRBD2 (5 bases). Germline V gives CDR1 SGHRS, CDR2 YFSETQ. The CDR3 totals 14 residues. Trimming pared 0 bases from V and 0 bases from J, leaving 5 bases between. CDR3 in DNA: TGCGCCAGCAGCTTGGGGACTAGCACAGATACGCAGTATTTT. It codes for CASSLGTSTDTQYF. Full variable domain (missing parts from reference TRBV5-1 and TRBJ2-3): KAGVTQTPRYLIKTRGQQVTLSCSPISGHRSVSWYQQTPGQGLQFLFEYFSETQRNKGNFPGRFSGRQFSNSRSEMNVSTLELGDSALYLCASSLGTSTDTQYFGPGTRLTVL.

The count of this clone is one. The V call is TRBV9, the J call TRBJ1-3, with D perhaps matching TRBD1 (5 bases). The CDR3 spans 16 residues. The V end lost 2 bases, the J end lost 0 bases, and 12 bases lay between the germline ends. Germline V gene lookup returns CDR1 SGDLS and CDR2 YYNGEE. The CDR3 reads CASSVTGTLSGNTIYF. In DNA, the CDR3 is TGTGCCAGCAGCGTTACCGGGACGCTCTCTGGAAACACCATATATTTT.

The chain links TRBV4-1 to TRBJ2-1; D is undetermined. Trimming stripped 1 base from V and 5 bases from J, with 6 bases between. The V gene's germline CDR1 is MGHRA and CDR2 YSYEKL. This CDR3 contains 13 residues. The CDR3 here is CASSQVWDNEQFF. CDR3 sequence (DNA): TGCGCCAGCAGCCAAGTTTGGGACAATGAGCAGTTCTTC.

This rearrangement joins TRBV19 to TRBJ2-7; TRBD2 matches at 11 bases. V dropped 4 bases and J dropped 3; count of bases not matched to a gene: 5. Germline CDR1 is LNHDA and CDR2 is SQIVND (reference sequence). CDR3 length equals 15 residues. CDR3 in amino acids: CASSKGTSGIYEQYF. In DNA form, the CDR3 reads TGTGCCAGTAGTAAGGGGACTAGCGGAATCTACGAGCAGTACTTC. Full variable domain (rest looked up from reference TRBV19 and TRBJ2-7): DGGITQSPKYLFRKEGQNVTLSCEQNLNHDAMYWYRQDPGQGLRLIYYSQIVNDFQKGDIAEGYSVSREKKESFPLTVTSAQKNPTAFYLCASSKGTSGIYEQYFGPGTRLTVT.

The rearrangement links TRBV7-9 to TRBJ1-3; D possibly corresponds to TRBD1 (6 bases). The CDR3 length is 15 residues. CDR1 is SEHNR and CDR2 is FQNEAQ in the germline V gene (reference sequence). The V end was cut by 5 bases, the J end by 2 bases, with 13 bases between. As DNA, the CDR3 is TGTGCCAGCAGCCCCCCGGGGACAACTGGAAACACCATATATTTT. It is translated as CASSPPGTTGNTIYF.

This clone is a singleton in its sample. This chain uses TRBV29-1 with TRBJ1-2, with a possible D match to TRBD1 (5 bases). Deletions cut 6 bases from V and 5 bases from J, with 10 bases between. This CDR3 is built from 11 residues. Germline V lookup: CDR1 SQVTM, CDR2 ANQGSEA. CDR3 protein: CSVGVGYGYTF. The CDR3 region has the DNA TGCAGCGTGGGGGTTGGGTATGGCTACACCTTC.

The CDR3 reads CASSSQGTGEQYF. As DNA, the CDR3 is TGTGCCAGCAGCTCACAGGGAACTGGCGAGCAGTACTTC. The rearrangement links TRBV7-9 to TRBJ2-7; D might be TRBD1 (6 bases). V gave up 4 bases and J gave up 6 bases, with 13 bases separating them. Per germline, CDR1 SEHNR and CDR2 FQNEAQ (reference sequence). The CDR3 length is 13 residues.

The V call is TRBV7-7, the J call TRBJ2-3; D is perhaps TRBD2 (6 bases). The germline gives CDR1 SSHAT, CDR2 FNYEAQ (reference sequence). This CDR3 has 13 residues. V was cut by 11 bases and J by 1 base, with 13 bases left in between. The CDR3 DNA sequence: TGTGCCTCGGCGGCTAGCGGCACAGATACGCAGTATTTT. This translates into CASAASGTDTQYF.

The chain carries TRBV25-1 and TRBJ2-7; maybe TRBD2 (6 bases). The CDR3 is made up of 13 amino acids. Germline CDR1 reads MGHDK; CDR2 reads SYGVNS. Trimming cost V 5 bases and J 11 bases, with 19 bases left between them. The chain's CDR3 is CASSLGGAQIKYF. The CDR3 coding sequence is TGTGCCAGCAGTTTGGGCGGGGCGCAAATCAAGTACTTC.